The 18 T cell receptor beta chains in this list originate from one sample, sequenced in a study of siplizumab effects on memory and regulatory T cells. Libraries were prepared by immunoSEQ multiplex PCR; TCRdb keeps only in-frame clonotypes and omits some of them. The sample has over 70,000 clones, 95% seen once. The specimen sequenced was CD8+ T cells sorted from blood. The source of these receptors is a human donor in good health.

The gene calls are TRBV27 and TRBJ2-3, with TRBD2 identical over 8 bases. The germline V gene encodes CDR1 MNHEY and CDR2 SMNVEV (reference sequence). This CDR3 spans 15 amino acids. The J segment lost 0 bases and the V segment lost 8 bases, leaving 7 bases of the junction unmatched. CDR3 in amino acids: CASVRLAGSTDTQYF. Written as DNA, the CDR3 is TGTGCCAGCGTGAGATTAGCGGGAAGCACAGATACGCAGTATTTT.

The chain employs TRBV11-2 and TRBJ1-2; D ambiguous. The CDR3 contains 14 residues. The V end lost 5 bases, the J end lost 5 bases, and 15 bases lay between the germline ends. The V gene's germline CDR1 is SGHAT and CDR2 FQNNGV. The CDR3 loop reads CASSTQPTGYGYTF. CDR3 DNA sequence: TGTGCCAGCAGCACCCAACCGACGGGTTATGGCTACACCTTC.

The chain carries TRBV2 and TRBJ1-5; D remains ambiguous. Trimming took 7 bases from V and 0 from J, leaving 10 bases between them. Germline lookup yields CDR1 SNHLY and CDR2 FYNNEI. The CDR3 loop spans 14 amino acids. The CDR3 DNA sequence: TGTGCCAGCATGGGAGGTTTTAGCAATCAGCCCCAGCATTTT. As protein: CASMGGFSNQPQHF.

The V call is TRBV11-2, the J call TRBJ2-2; D is undetermined. The CDR3 is 13 amino acids. V gave up 1 base and J gave up 5 bases, with 5 bases separating them. Germline V lookup: CDR1 SGHAT, CDR2 FQNNGV. In nucleotides, the CDR3 is TGTGCCAGCAGCTTAGGTTCAACCGGGGAGCTGTTTTTT. This sequence encodes CASSLGSTGELFF.

This clone was found a few times. The V gene is TRBV5-6, the J gene TRBJ2-7; D possibly corresponds to TRBD2 (6 bases). CDR1 and CDR2 (germline): SGHDT, YYEEEE. V was pared by 3 bases and J by 3 bases, with 13 bases between. The CDR3 is 14 amino acids. CDR3 in DNA: TGTGCCAGCAGCTACGGGACGGGAGTCTACGAGCAGTACTTC. It codes for CASSYGTGVYEQYF.

The chain couples TRBV9 to TRBJ2-3, with D perhaps given as TRBD1 or TRBD2 (5 bases each). In germline, CDR1 is SGDLS, CDR2 YYNGEE. V lost 4 bases, J lost 0 bases, and 12 bases lay in between. This CDR3 comprises 15 residues. This chain's CDR3 is CASSRSGTSTDTQYF. The CDR3 nucleotides are TGTGCCAGCAGCCGTTCGGGGACGAGCACAGATACGCAGTATTTT.

This clone appeared a single time. This rearrangement joins TRBV6-5 to TRBJ2-7; D remains unclear. V was clipped by 5 bases and J by 0 bases, with 11 bases between them. Per the germline V gene, CDR1 is MNHEY and CDR2 is SVGAGI. This CDR3 has 14 residues. The CDR3 spells CASSAGSSSYEQYF. The DNA of the CDR3 is TGTGCCAGCAGTGCCGGGTCAAGCTCCTACGAGCAGTACTTC.

The V gene is TRBV9, the J gene TRBJ2-3, with D perhaps TRBD1 (7 bases). CDR1 is SGDLS, CDR2 YYNGEE, per germline. V lost 0 bases and J lost 3, with 17 bases in between. The CDR3 is 17 residues long. The CDR3 sequence is CASSVGRGHGLTDTQYF. Here the CDR3 DNA reads TGTGCCAGCAGCGTAGGGAGGGGGCACGGGTTGACAGATACGCAGTATTTT.

The chain carries TRBV7-2 and TRBJ2-3; possibly TRBD2 for D (5 bases). V gave up 1 base and J gave up 2 bases, with 16 bases separating them. Germline CDR1 and CDR2: SGHTA and FQGNSA. This CDR3 comprises 17 residues. CDR3 sequence (DNA): TGTGCCAGCAGCTTAGTCGGAAAGCGGTCAATCACAGATACGCAGTATTTT. It is translated as CASSLVGKRSITDTQYF.

The genes are TRBV7-6 and TRBJ2-1; 7 bases fit TRBD2. CDR3 length: 13 amino acids. The germline gives CDR1 SGHVS, CDR2 FNYEAQ. Trimming cost V 3 bases and J 7 bases; bases outside gene matches: 3. This CDR3 is CASSFWGGNEQFF. As DNA, the CDR3 is TGTGCCAGCAGCTTCTGGGGGGGGAATGAGCAGTTCTTC.

The chain has TRBV6-5 and TRBJ2-5, with a possible D match to TRBD1 (5 bases). V gave up 7 bases and J gave up 3 bases, with 9 bases separating them. Looked up from germline, CDR1 is MNHEY and CDR2 is SVGAGI. The CDR3 length is 12 residues. CDR3 sequence reads: CASIQGKETQYF. Written as DNA, the CDR3 is TGTGCCAGCATCCAGGGAAAAGAGACCCAGTACTTC.

The chain joins TRBV5-6 to TRBJ1-2; D ambiguous. V shed 0 bases and J shed 4 bases, with 10 bases lying between them. CDR1 and CDR2 (germline): SGHDT, YYEEEE. The CDR3 runs to 14 residues. The CDR3 reads CASSLGRGGYGYTF. Here the CDR3 DNA reads TGTGCCAGCAGCTTGGGGCGGGGTGGCTATGGCTACACCTTC.

The chain uses TRBV11-2 and TRBJ2-3, with 7 bases that match TRBD1. This CDR3 has 15 amino acids. Trimming took 1 base from V and 1 from J; bases not matched to a gene: 2. Germline-derived CDR1 and CDR2 are SGHAT and FQNNGV. The CDR3 is CASSLGQGRTDTQYF. The CDR3 coding sequence is TGTGCCAGCAGCTTAGGACAGGGACGCACAGATACGCAGTATTTT.

To note about this clone: This sample also contains other DNA sequences that code for the same CDR3. The rearrangement uses TRBV7-9 and TRBJ2-7; 10 bases fit TRBD2. Trimming took 2 bases from V and 4 from J; bases not matched to a gene: 2. This CDR3 has 14 amino acids. CDR1 SEHNR and CDR2 FQNEAQ come from the germline V gene (reference sequence). The CDR3 DNA reads TGTGCCAGCAGCTTATCTAGCGGGAGTTACGAGCAGTACTTC. Its translation is CASSLSSGSYEQYF.

This rearrangement joins TRBV19 to TRBJ1-1, with D possibly TRBD1 on 5 matching bases. The CDR3 runs 14 residues. Germline V CDR1 and CDR2: LNHDA, SQIVND (reference sequence). Trimming cost V 5 bases and J 4 bases, with 14 bases left between them. CDR3 nucleotide sequence: TGTGCCAGTAGTGACCAGGGATTGGGCACTGAAGCTTTCTTT. This translates into CASSDQGLGTEAFF.

The chain recombines TRBV19 with TRBJ2-7; D is ambiguous. Trimming removed 8 bases from V and 2 bases from J, with 13 bases in between. Per germline, CDR1 LNHDA and CDR2 SQIVND (reference sequence). This CDR3 comprises 13 residues. CDR3 sequence: CASSMTSAYEQYF. In DNA, the CDR3 is TGTGCCAGTTCAATGACTTCAGCCTACGAGCAGTACTTC.

V is TRBV9 and J is TRBJ2-7, with a possible D match to TRBD1 (5 bases). CDR1 is SGDLS, CDR2 YYNGEE, per germline. V was trimmed by 2 bases and J by 3 bases, leaving 12 bases between them. The CDR3 has 14 residues. Here the CDR3 reads CASSVTDKSYEQYF. In DNA, the CDR3 is TGTGCCAGCAGCGTGACAGACAAGAGCTACGAGCAGTACTTC.

The rearrangement uses TRBV6-5 and TRBJ1-5; the D gene is possibly TRBD1 (5 bases). CDR1 and CDR2 (germline): MNHEY, SVGAGI. CDR3 length: 14 amino acids. V lost 5 bases and J lost 6, with 14 bases in between. This CDR3 reads CASSIEGVTQPQHF. The CDR3 nucleotides read TGTGCCAGCAGTATCGAAGGGGTTACTCAGCCCCAGCATTTT.